A single sample is the source of the 22 T cell receptor beta chains below, sequenced in a study of identical twins. TCRdb analysed the 5' RACE reads with MiXCR anew, one entry per CDR3 protein. The sample has under 900,000 distinct CDR3 sequences, around 12% seen once. Another study also made use of these data, one on yellow fever vaccine responses in identical twins.

Input material: PBMCs. The receptors here all came from a woman between 18 and 29 years old in good health.

The chain recombines TRBV11-2 with TRBJ2-7; TRBD1 aligns across 8 bases. Germline assignment: CDR1 SGHAT and CDR2 FQNNGV. The CDR3 extends over 14 amino acids. The V and J ends lost 1 base and 6 bases, in that order; junction bases with no gene match: 5. CDR3 residues: CASSLGDRLSEQYV. The CDR3, as DNA: TGTGCCAGCAGCTTAGGGGACAGGTTATCCGAGCAGTACGTC.

This chain uses TRBV19 with TRBJ1-5; 11 nucleotides match TRBD1. The junction had 5 bases not matched to a gene; V was cut back by 3 bases and J by 1 base. This CDR3 is 17 amino acids long. Germline V gene data show CDR1 as LNHDA and CDR2 as SQIVND (reference sequence). The CDR3 region is CASSISGQGVSNQPQHF. CDR3 sequence (DNA): TGTGCCAGTAGTATTTCGGGACAGGGGGTGAGCAATCAGCCCCAGCATTTT.

This clonotype was counted at least ten times. This chain joins TRBV7-9 and TRBJ2-2; D unresolved. The CDR3 is 14 amino acids. Germline loops: CDR1 SEHNR, CDR2 FQNEAQ (reference sequence). The V end was cut by 2 bases, the J end by 1 base, with 5 bases between. CDR3 DNA: TGTGCCAGCAGCTTATTCGGGAACACCGGGGAGCTGTTTTTT. Its translation: CASSLFGNTGELFF. The whole variable domain, filled in from reference TRBV7-9 and TRBJ2-2, reads DTGVSQNPRHKITKRGQNVTFRCDPISEHNRLYWYRQTLGQGPEFLTYFQNEAQLEKSRLLSDRFSAERPKGSFSTLEIQRTEQGDSAMYLCASSLFGNTGELFFGEGSRLTVL.

V usage is TRBV7-2 and J usage is TRBJ2-1; 9 bases match TRBD1. J gave up 5 bases and V 2 bases, and 4 bases lay outside the gene matches. Germline CDR1 reads SGHTA; CDR2 reads FQGNSA. The CDR3 has 15 residues. The CDR3 here is CASSLRQGVHNEQFF. CDR3 nucleotides: TGTGCCAGCAGCTTAAGACAGGGGGTCCACAATGAGCAGTTCTTC.

The chain has TRBV11-2 and TRBJ2-2; the D gene could be TRBD1 or TRBD2 (5 bases each). This CDR3 has 15 residues. Germline V gene sequence: CDR1 SGHAT, CDR2 FQNNGV. V lost 8 bases, J lost 4 bases, and 17 bases lay in between. CDR3 amino acids: CASLRIGAGTGELFF. CDR3 nucleotide sequence: TGTGCCAGCCTGCGGATCGGGGCAGGCACCGGGGAGCTGTTTTTT.

This clonotype was counted a few times. This chain connects TRBV20-1 to TRBJ2-1, with 10 bases fitting TRBD2. Germline CDR1 is DFQATT and CDR2 is SNEGSKA (reference sequence). The CDR3 length is 15 residues. V shed 0 bases and J 7 bases; nucleotides not matched to a gene: 6. CDR3 nucleotide sequence: TGCAGTGCTAGAGATTTAGCGGGGGGTTCGAATGAGCAGTTCTTC. This gives the protein CSARDLAGGSNEQFF.

V is TRBV18 and J is TRBJ1-3, with 8 bases lining up with TRBD1. Trimming took 3 bases from V and 2 from J; bases not matched to a gene: 3. The CDR3 is made up of 15 amino acids. CDR1 is KGHSH, CDR2 LQKENI, per germline. The CDR3 here is CASSPRTGTGNTIYF. The CDR3 nucleotides read TGTGCCAGCTCACCGCGGACAGGGACTGGAAACACCATATATTTT.

In its sample, this clonotype was seen a few times. The chain uses TRBV7-2 and TRBJ2-5; 9 nucleotides line up with TRBD2. The CDR3 has 15 residues. CDR1 and CDR2 from the germline V gene are SGHTA and FQGNSA. J was trimmed by 4 bases and V by 6 bases; bases with no gene match: 9. CDR3 residues: CASSVAGVRLETQYF. The CDR3 region has the DNA TGTGCCAGCAGTGTAGCGGGAGTACGGTTAGAGACCCAGTACTTC.

The chain employs TRBV11-1 and TRBJ2-1; 12 bases match TRBD2. Germline V CDR1 and CDR2: SGHAT, FQDESV (reference sequence). J gave up 3 bases and V 5 bases, and 11 bases lay outside the gene matches. There are 18 residues in the CDR3. CDR3: CASSATGTSGRYYNEQFF. The CDR3 coding sequence is TGTGCCAGCAGCGCCACCGGGACTAGCGGGCGTTACTACAATGAGCAGTTCTTC.

In this sample, this clonotype turned up a few times. This chain connects TRBV29-1 to TRBJ1-1; D is ambiguous. CDR3 length: 11 residues. Germline V lookup: CDR1 SQVTM, CDR2 ANQGSEA. V shed 7 bases and J shed 6 bases, with 12 bases lying between them. Here the CDR3 reads CSARASSEAFF. In DNA, the CDR3 is TGCAGCGCCCGGGCGAGTTCTGAAGCTTTCTTT.

The chain combines TRBV14 with TRBJ1-1, with TRBD1 matching over 10 bases. Germline trimming cut 5 bases from V and 11 bases from J; bases unmatched to any gene: 5. CDR1 is SGHDN, CDR2 FVKESK, per germline. The CDR3 consists of 12 residues. This CDR3 reads CASSFGDRGAFF. In nucleotides, the CDR3 is TGTGCCAGCAGCTTCGGGGACAGGGGTGCTTTCTTT. Supplemented by reference TRBV14 and TRBJ1-1, the full variable domain reads EAGVTQFPSHSVIEKGQTVTLRCDPISGHDNLYWYRRVMGKEIKFLLHFVKESKQDESGMPNNRFLAERTGGTYSTLKVQPAELEDSGVYFCASSFGDRGAFFGQGTRLTVV.

This clonotype was observed a handful of times. CDR3 amino acids: CASSHHSYEQYF. The CDR3, as DNA: TGTGCCAGCAGCCATCACTCCTACGAGCAGTACTTC. The gene calls are TRBV3-1 and TRBJ2-7; no firm D call. V was clipped by 3 bases and J by 0 bases, with 3 bases between them. Germline V CDR1 and CDR2: LGHDT, YNNKEL (reference sequence). The CDR3 is made up of 12 amino acids.

This clonotype was seen repeatedly, ten times or more. The J gene is TRBJ2-1, the V gene TRBV7-2, with D hard to call. The CDR3 has 11 residues. Per the germline V gene, CDR1 is SGHTA and CDR2 is FQGNSA. V was cut by 2 bases and J by 10 bases, with 6 bases left in between. The CDR3 DNA reads as TGTGCCAGCAGCTTATTAAGGGAGCAGTTCTTC. It specifies CASSLLREQFF. The variable domain in full, completed from reference TRBV7-2 and TRBJ2-1, reads GAGVSQSPSNKVTEKGKDVELRCDPISGHTALYWYRQSLGQGLEFLIYFQGNSAPDKSGLPSDRFSAERTGGSVSTLTIQRTQQEDSAVYLCASSLLREQFFGPGTRLTVL.

V is TRBV6-1 and J is TRBJ2-1; D perhaps matches TRBD2 (5 bases). V was shortened by 8 bases and J by 6 bases, with 17 bases between the two germline ends. This CDR3 comprises 14 residues. Germline CDR1 reads MNHNS; CDR2 reads SASEGT. The CDR3 bases are TGTGCCAGCTCTCTTACTAGGGAATTCAATGAGCAGTTCTTC. The encoded protein is CASSLTREFNEQFF.

This clonotype was seen only a few times. V and J are TRBV5-1 and TRBJ2-7, with D unresolved. This CDR3 has 12 amino acids. Germline CDR1 and CDR2: SGHRS and YFSETQ. With 5 bases removed from V and 5 bases from J, the gap between germline ends came to 11 bases. This CDR3 reads CASRIVHDEQYF. The CDR3 coding sequence is TGCGCCAGCAGGATCGTACACGACGAGCAGTACTTC. The full variable domain, in which reference TRBV5-1 and TRBJ2-7 provide the parts outside the CDR3, is KAGVTQTPRYLIKTRGQQVTLSCSPISGHRSVSWYQQTPGQGLQFLFEYFSETQRNKGNFPGRFSGRQFSNSRSEMNVSTLELGDSALYLCASRIVHDEQYFGPGTRLTVT.

This clonotype was seen a few times. The chain carries TRBV12-3 or TRBV12-4 and TRBJ1-4, with 11 bases lining up with TRBD1. The length of the CDR3 is 14 residues. V lost 6 bases and J lost 7; bases outside the gene matches: 4. Written as DNA, the CDR3 is TGTGCCAGCAGACCCGGGACAGGGGGTGAAAAACTGTTTTTT. Translation gives CASRPGTGGEKLFF.

This chain links TRBV7-2 with TRBJ2-3; 8 bases align to TRBD1. Trimming cost V 5 bases and J 3 bases; bases outside gene matches: 7. The germline CDR1 and CDR2 sequences are SGHTA and FQGNSA. This CDR3 has 15 amino acids. The CDR3 region is CASSTMGQETDTQYF. CDR3 sequence (DNA): TGTGCCAGCAGCACCATGGGACAGGAGACAGATACGCAGTATTTT. Complete variable domain (other parts from reference TRBV7-2 and TRBJ2-3): GAGVSQSPSNKVTEKGKDVELRCDPISGHTALYWYRQSLGQGLEFLIYFQGNSAPDKSGLPSDRFSAERTGGSVSTLTIQRTQQEDSAVYLCASSTMGQETDTQYFGPGTRLTVL.

This clonotype was seen a few times. The chain is built from TRBV24-1 and TRBJ2-5; a possible D gene is TRBD1 (6 bases). Germline V gene data show CDR1 as KGHDR and CDR2 as SFDVKD. The V and J ends lost 3 bases and 5 bases respectively, with 15 bases between them. CDR3 length equals 15 residues. Here the CDR3 reads CATSDNRAVVETQYF. In DNA form, the CDR3 reads TGTGCCACCAGTGATAACAGGGCGGTAGTGGAGACCCAGTACTTC.

This clonotype was detected a few times. The J gene is TRBJ2-5, the V gene TRBV20-1; D may be TRBD2 (6 bases). V lost 0 bases to trimming and J lost 0 bases, with 14 bases between them. Germline values: CDR1 DFQATT, CDR2 SNEGSKA (reference sequence). CDR3 length equals 16 residues. CDR3 loop: CSARDPIAEYQETQYF. DNA of the CDR3: TGCAGTGCTAGAGATCCCATAGCGGAGTACCAAGAGACCCAGTACTTC.

This clonotype was counted a few times. The chain carries TRBV28 and TRBJ2-5; D possibly corresponds to TRBD2 (6 bases). Trimming pared 6 bases from V and 3 bases from J, leaving 17 bases between. Per the germline V gene, CDR1 is MDHEN and CDR2 is SYDVKM. This CDR3 region has 15 residues. The CDR3 is CASSSAGGGEETQYF. The CDR3 nucleotides read TGTGCCAGCAGCTCTGCCGGGGGTGGGGAAGAGACCCAGTACTTC.

The sample holds many counts of this clonotype. The J gene is TRBJ2-7, the V gene TRBV20-1, with TRBD2 matching 12 bases. This CDR3 is built from 16 residues. CDR1 is DFQATT, CDR2 SNEGSKA, per germline (reference sequence). The trim removed 0 bases at V and 4 bases at J, leaving 7 bases unmatched. CDR3 sequence reads: CSARDLRTSGTYEQYF. CDR3 bases: TGCAGTGCTAGAGATCTCAGGACTAGCGGGACGTACGAGCAGTACTTC.

This chain uses TRBV6-1 with TRBJ2-3; 8 bases fit TRBD2. CDR3 length equals 15 residues. V was clipped by 7 bases and J by 7 bases; unmatched bases: 13. The V gene's germline CDR1 is MNHNS and CDR2 SASEGT. The CDR3 reads CASTSGTSGSYTQYF. DNA of the CDR3: TGTGCCAGCACCTCCGGGACTAGTGGGAGTTATACGCAGTATTTT.